The sample holds many counts of the clone carrying this TCR beta chain. What it recognizes is unknown. As for the cDNA, it was generated by 5'RACE with 10-nucleotide random UMIs. Over 170 million TCR-beta sequences from 15-18 subjects came out of each sequencing run. Via MiXCR, TCRdb re-called the 5' RACE reads, giving one row per CDR3 protein. The sample contains 31,000 or so distinct CDR3 sequences, 10% to 15% of which appear only once. The time point: technical triplicate 2. The sorted libraries involved the use of around 1 million CD4+ or CD8+ T cells. This record comes from a study of neurological immune-mediated disorders. The study, taken as a whole, reports: HTLV-1-associated myelopathy ranked highest for TCR clonal expansion and multiple sclerosis lowest, beneath healthy controls.

Trimming cost V 2 bases and J 7 bases; bases outside gene matches: 5. Germline V gene sequence: CDR1 SGHRS, CDR2 YFSETQ. CDR3 size: 14 residues. Sequencing was performed on CD4+ T cells from blood. This TCR derives from a female donor with HTLV-1-associated myelopathy (HAM/TSP). The chain links TRBV5-1 to TRBJ1-5, with 8 bases matching TRBD1. In DNA, the CDR3 is TGCGCCAGCAGCTTTGGCGACAGGGGCCAGCCCCAGCATTTT. It specifies CASSFGDRGQPQHF.